This T cell receptor (beta chain) was identified in a study of control samples from healthy donors and cancer patients. The method was immunoSEQ multiplex PCR; TCRdb's version includes in-frame clones alone and lacks a portion of them. The sample holds 70,000 to 95,000 clones, more than 70% seen once. Germline CDR1 is SGHTA and CDR2 is FQGTGA. The CDR3 has 15 amino acids. V dropped 0 bases and J dropped 5; count of bases not matched to a gene: 5. Source material: blood. The chain combines TRBV7-3 with TRBJ2-5, with TRBD1 matching 8 bases. The source of this sequence is a man aged 50 to 60 in good health. The CDR3 here is CASSLTSGTGETQYF. The CDR3 DNA reads TGTGCCAGCAGCTTAACGTCTGGGACAGGCGAGACCCAGTACTTC.